The 7 T cell receptor beta chains in this list originate from one sample, sequenced in a study of cytomegalovirus exposure and HLA in healthy donors. Amplification used 60 Vbeta primers and 13 Jbeta primers. The data were produced by immunoSEQ multiplex PCR, yet TCRdb's version contains in-frame clones alone and is incomplete. The sample includes approximately 170,000 clones, approximately 71% seen only once; the top ten take 1.5%. Sequenced input: PBMCs. Receptor source: a girl aged 5-17 years in good health and CMV-seronegative.

The chain joins TRBV2 to TRBJ1-2; a weak D match, TRBD1 (5 bases). Per germline, CDR1 SNHLY and CDR2 FYNNEI. V was trimmed by 5 bases and J by 4 bases, leaving 11 bases between them. This CDR3 is 13 amino acids long. CDR3 region: CASSLTAAYGYTF. The CDR3 DNA reads TGTGCCAGCAGTCTGACAGCTGCCTATGGCTACACCTTC.

CDR3: CASRRTDNQPQHF. As DNA, the CDR3 is TGCGCCAGCAGGCGGACAGACAATCAGCCCCAGCATTTT. This chain connects TRBV5-1 to TRBJ1-5; tentatively, D is TRBD1 (6 bases). The CDR3 length is 13 residues. The V gene lost 5 bases and the J gene lost 3 bases, with 9 bases spanning the gap. Germline values: CDR1 SGHRS, CDR2 YFSETQ.

This rearrangement joins TRBV4-2 to TRBJ2-1, with TRBD1 as a possible D gene (6 bases). This CDR3 spans 16 amino acids. CDR1 is LGHNA, CDR2 YNFKEQ, per germline. V gave up 1 base and J gave up 4 bases, with 14 bases separating them. CDR3 in amino acids: CASSQVPQGSYNEQFF. The CDR3 region has the DNA TGTGCCAGCAGCCAAGTTCCACAGGGTTCATACAATGAGCAGTTCTTC.

The count of this clone is one. The chain carries TRBV27 and TRBJ1-1; 7 nucleotides agree with TRBD1. V was pared by 5 bases and J by 1 base, with 4 bases of the junction left unmatched. The CDR3 has 14 amino acids. In germline, CDR1 is MNHEY, CDR2 SMNVEV (reference sequence). The CDR3 bases are TGTGCCAGCAGTCCGGGGACAGCGAACACTGAAGCTTTCTTT. Translated, it gives CASSPGTANTEAFF.

This chain connects TRBV7-6 to TRBJ2-2; TRBD1 might be the D (5 bases). Trimming cost V 1 base and J 9 bases, with 15 bases left between them. This CDR3 contains 15 residues. Germline assignment: CDR1 SGHVS and CDR2 FNYEAQ. CDR3 loop: CASSLGAQGPRELFF. The CDR3 region has the DNA TGTGCCAGCAGCTTAGGAGCTCAGGGTCCCCGGGAGCTGTTTTTT.

The V call is TRBV5-1, the J call TRBJ1-1; TRBD1 agrees at 8 bases. CDR1 SGHRS and CDR2 YFSETQ come from the germline V gene. CDR3 length: 14 amino acids. The J segment lost 1 base and the V segment lost 4 bases, leaving 3 bases of the junction unmatched. For the CDR3, the DNA is TGCGCCAGCAGCAAAGGGACAGGGAACACTGAAGCTTTCTTT. This gives the protein CASSKGTGNTEAFF.

In DNA, the CDR3 is TGTGCCAGCGGGGGGGACACAGATACGCAGTATTTT. Translated: CASGGDTDTQYF. The rearrangement links TRBV9 to TRBJ2-3; 7 positions agree with TRBD2. After removal of 7 bases from V and 2 bases from J, the junction contained 1 base not matched to a gene. Germline V gene sequence: CDR1 SGDLS, CDR2 YYNGEE. The CDR3 length is 12 residues.